The 29 T cell receptor beta chains below all came from one sample that was sequenced in a study of cytomegalovirus exposure and HLA in healthy donors (dated by TCRdb to the late 2010s). Preparation of the library involved the immunoSEQ multiplex PCR assay. A mixture of 60 forward primers for TCR Vbeta segments and 13 reverse primers for TCR Jbeta segments was used in the multiplex PCR. In TCRdb, the immuneACCESS table is reduced to in-frame sequences with V and J assigned. These tables do not hold every clone; where another copy was compared, an unresolved V gene accounts for under half, and the others remain unexplained. This sample has roughly 180,000 clones in its table, and 60% to 80% of those were observed once. The ten largest clones capture 7.7% of the sample. The sequencing input was PBMCs. These receptors were obtained from a woman aged 40 to 55 in good health and CMV-seropositive.

The chain carries TRBV7-9 and TRBJ2-7, with D tentatively TRBD1 (5 bases). Trimming stripped 5 bases from V and 0 bases from J, with 8 bases between. This CDR3 spans 13 amino acids. Germline loops: CDR1 SEHNR, CDR2 FQNEAQ (reference sequence). CDR3: CASSHDSSYEQYF. The CDR3 nucleotides are TGTGCCAGCAGCCACGACAGCTCCTACGAGCAGTACTTC.

The V and J genes are TRBV5-1 and TRBJ2-3; 8 bases align to TRBD1. V shed 0 bases and J 3 bases; nucleotides not matched to a gene: 6. This CDR3 contains 16 residues. Germline CDR1 and CDR2: SGHRS and YFSETQ. CDR3 sequence reads: CASSLDRGQGTDTQYF. DNA for the CDR3: TGCGCCAGCAGCTTGGACCGCGGACAGGGTACAGATACGCAGTATTTT.

The CDR3 loop is CASSLGLAGYSTDTQYF. CDR3 nucleotides: TGTGCCAGCAGCTTGGGACTAGCGGGGTATAGCACAGATACGCAGTATTTT. This sequence joins TRBV7-2 and TRBJ2-3; 13 bases map to TRBD2. There are 17 residues in the CDR3. J was trimmed by 0 bases and V by 3 bases; bases with no gene match: 3. Germline CDR1 SGHTA, CDR2 FQGNSA.

A few counts support this clone. The chain carries TRBV5-1 and TRBJ2-2; perhaps TRBD1 as D (5 bases). Deletions cut 6 bases from V and 1 base from J, with 13 bases between. The CDR3 runs 15 residues. Germline V gene data show CDR1 as SGHRS and CDR2 as YFSETQ. The CDR3 sequence is CASTKQEMNTGELFF. The CDR3 DNA follows: TGCGCCAGCACCAAACAGGAGATGAACACCGGGGAGCTGTTTTTT.

The chain couples TRBV5-1 to TRBJ2-1; 9 nucleotides match TRBD1. V shed 2 bases, J shed 2 bases, and the junction held 2 bases outside the gene matches. Per germline, CDR1 SGHRS and CDR2 YFSETQ. This CDR3 spans 15 amino acids. The CDR3 loop reads CASSFGDRAYNEQFF. CDR3 bases: TGCGCCAGCAGCTTTGGGGACAGGGCCTACAATGAGCAGTTCTTC.

This clone occurred a few times. CDR3 region: CSVVLRYRGYEQYF. The CDR3 DNA follows: TGCAGCGTTGTTCTCCGGTACAGGGGCTACGAGCAGTACTTC. The gene calls are TRBV29-1 and TRBJ2-7; TRBD1 agrees at 7 bases. J gave up 3 bases and V 4 bases, and 9 bases lay outside the gene matches. This CDR3 spans 14 amino acids. CDR1 and CDR2 (germline): SQVTM, ANQGSEA.

The genes are TRBV18 and TRBJ1-2; 11 bases are a match to TRBD1. This CDR3 region has 14 residues. Looked up from germline, CDR1 is KGHSH and CDR2 is LQKENI. V gave up 2 bases and J gave up 4 bases; unmatched junction bases: 0. The CDR3 region is CASSPGTGGYGYTF. CDR3 sequence (DNA): TGTGCCAGCTCACCAGGGACAGGGGGCTATGGCTACACCTTC.

This chain uses TRBV7-9 with TRBJ2-1; D might be TRBD1 (5 bases). Germline loops: CDR1 SEHNR, CDR2 FQNEAQ (reference sequence). Deletions cut 3 bases from V and 10 bases from J, with 10 bases between. The CDR3 runs to 12 residues. The chain's CDR3 is CASSFGWTEQFF. The CDR3 nucleotides are TGTGCCAGCAGCTTTGGGTGGACAGAGCAGTTCTTC.

A few counts support this clone. The chain recombines TRBV19 with TRBJ2-7; possibly TRBD2 for D (5 bases). The CDR3 totals 12 residues. Trimming took 10 bases from V and 7 from J, leaving 17 bases between them. The germline V gene has CDR1 LNHDA and CDR2 SQIVND (reference sequence). In DNA, the CDR3 is TGTGCCACCGCGTTTAGCGAGGGAGAGCAGTACTTC. This translates into CATAFSEGEQYF.

The chain has TRBV28 and TRBJ1-2; D ambiguous. The CDR3 spans 12 residues. Germline-derived CDR1 and CDR2 are MDHEN and SYDVKM. The ends were cut back, 1 base at V and 5 bases at J, with 5 bases in the middle. The DNA of the CDR3 is TGTGCCAGCAGTTTATTACAGTATGGCTACACCTTC. This codes for CASSLLQYGYTF.

The rearrangement joins TRBV19 to TRBJ2-5; 7 bases map to TRBD2. V lost 7 bases to trimming and J lost 3 bases; unmatched junction nucleotides: 11. The CDR3 consists of 15 residues. Per the germline V gene, CDR1 is LNHDA and CDR2 is SQIVND (reference sequence). CDR3 region: CASTGSSAGEETQYF. The CDR3 region has the DNA TGTGCCAGTACTGGGTCGAGTGCGGGAGAAGAGACCCAGTACTTC.

This chain links TRBV30 with TRBJ1-6; the D is unclear. V was clipped by 2 bases and J by 6 bases, with 8 bases between them. This CDR3 spans 13 amino acids. The germline V gene has CDR1 GTSNPN and CDR2 SVGIG (reference sequence). The CDR3: CAWSPDFNSPLHF. The CDR3 region has the DNA TGTGCCTGGAGTCCAGATTTTAATTCACCCCTCCACTTT.

This sequence joins TRBV14 and TRBJ1-2; 7 bases line up with TRBD1. V lost 1 base, J lost 2 bases, and 10 bases stayed unmatched. This CDR3 has 17 residues. Germline lookup yields CDR1 SGHDN and CDR2 FVKESK. CDR3 coding DNA: TGTGCCAGCAGCCAAGGCCCGGGACAGTTTGTAAACTATGGCTACACCTTC. Residues: CASSQGPGQFVNYGYTF.

This clone was seen a single time. The V and J genes are TRBV11-2 and TRBJ2-7; weak D call: TRBD1 (6 bases). Germline V gives CDR1 SGHAT, CDR2 FQNNGV. The V gene lost 4 bases and the J gene lost 6 bases, with 19 bases spanning the gap. The CDR3 loop spans 15 amino acids. The CDR3 DNA reads as TGTGCCAGCAGCTCGACAGGCTTGCGGACCCTCGAGCAGTACTTC. This translates into CASSSTGLRTLEQYF.

The chain employs TRBV4-1 and TRBJ2-1, with 8 nucleotides matching TRBD2. CDR3 length equals 12 residues. V trimming: 3 bases; J trimming: 9 bases; junction bases outside the gene matches: 1. Germline V gene sequence: CDR1 MGHRA, CDR2 YSYEKL. As DNA, the CDR3 is TGCGCCAGCAGCCATACTAGCGGTGAGCAGTTCTTC. Translated, it gives CASSHTSGEQFF.

The chain joins TRBV7-3 to TRBJ1-1; unclear D gene. The CDR3 has 13 amino acids. Germline V gene data show CDR1 as SGHTA and CDR2 as FQGTGA. V gave up 3 bases and J gave up 5 bases, with 10 bases separating them. The CDR3 region is CASSFTIQTEAFF. The CDR3 DNA follows: TGTGCCAGCAGCTTCACCATACAGACTGAAGCTTTCTTT.

The gene calls are TRBV4-1 and TRBJ2-2; TRBD2 matches 11 bases. The V segment lost 4 bases and the J segment 8 bases; nucleotides outside the gene matches: 6. Germline-derived CDR1 and CDR2 are MGHRA and YSYEKL. CDR3 length equals 15 residues. The CDR3 nucleotides are TGCGCCAGCAGCCTTCTAGCGGGAGGTCAGGGGGAGCTGTTTTTT. Protein sequence: CASSLLAGGQGELFF.

The rearrangement uses TRBV9 and TRBJ2-1; D is possibly TRBD2 (6 bases). Germline assignment: CDR1 SGDLS and CDR2 YYNGEE. V lost 2 bases and J 5 bases, leaving 11 bases between the germline ends. The CDR3 has 14 amino acids. In DNA form, the CDR3 reads TGTGCCAGCAGCGTGGGAGGACTCAACAATGAGCAGTTCTTC. This sequence encodes CASSVGGLNNEQFF.

The rearrangement links TRBV4-2 to TRBJ1-2; possibly TRBD1 for D (6 bases). The V gene's germline CDR1 is LGHNA and CDR2 YNFKEQ. This CDR3 is 15 amino acids long. Trimming pared 0 bases from V and 5 bases from J, leaving 13 bases between. In DNA, the CDR3 is TGTGCCAGCAGCCAAGAAAGGAGGGGGGGGTATGGCTACACCTTC. Translation: CASSQERRGGYGYTF.

Comments on this clone: Relative to the germline gene, one junction end is altered; a read error may explain this. The CDR3 bases are TGTGCCAACAAAAGAGAACAAGGGGGGGGAGTCTTC. Its protein product is CANKREQGGGVF. J is TRBJ2-1 and V is TRBV6-9; perhaps TRBD2 as D (7 bases). The CDR3 extends over 12 amino acids. Germline CDR1 and CDR2: MNHGY and SVAAGI.

J is TRBJ2-2 and V is TRBV11-2; D not certain. V lost 2 bases to trimming and J lost 4 bases, with 5 bases between them. Looked up from germline, CDR1 is SGHAT and CDR2 is FQNNGV. The CDR3 is made up of 13 amino acids. The CDR3 nucleotides read TGTGCCAGCAGCTTAACAACCACCGGGGAGCTGTTTTTT. Amino acids: CASSLTTTGELFF. Full variable domain (missing parts from reference TRBV11-2 and TRBJ2-2): EAGVAQSPRYKIIEKRQSVAFWCNPISGHATLYWYQQILGQGPKLLIQFQNNGVVDDSQLPKDRFSAERLKGVDSTLKIQPAKLEDSAVYLCASSLTTTGELFFGEGSRLTVL.

This clone occurred a few times. The chain recombines TRBV27 with TRBJ2-7, with D tentatively TRBD2 (6 bases). Germline V gene data show CDR1 as MNHEY and CDR2 as SMNVEV (reference sequence). Trimming shortened V by 6 bases and J by 2 bases, and 11 bases separated the two germline ends. This CDR3 region has 13 residues. The CDR3 here is CASSSGATYEQYF. The CDR3 DNA reads as TGTGCCAGCAGCTCGGGAGCAACCTACGAGCAGTACTTC.

The table lists this clone with a few counts. V is TRBV6-4 and J is TRBJ1-4; D possibly corresponds to TRBD1 (5 bases). The CDR3 totals 16 residues. V lost 0 bases and J lost 8, with 16 bases in between. Germline CDR1 reads MRHNA; CDR2 reads SNTAGT. The CDR3 bases are TGTGCCAGCAGTGACTCGATAGCGGAGTGGGGCGAAAAACTGTTTTTT. This encodes CASSDSIAEWGEKLFF.

Of note for this clone: One end of the junction fails to match germline, which may point to a read error. The rearrangement joins TRBV7-7 to TRBJ2-1, with 12 nucleotides matching TRBD2. CDR1 is SSHAT, CDR2 FNYEAQ, per germline (reference sequence). The CDR3 consists of 16 residues. The CDR3 spells CASSLASGRGYNEQFF. The CDR3 nucleotides are TGTGCTAGCAGCTTGGCTAGCGGGAGGGGTTACAATGAGCAGTTCTTC.

V and J are TRBV6-6 and TRBJ1-2; D not resolved. V lost 0 bases to trimming and J lost 6 bases, with 14 bases between them. CDR1 MNHNY and CDR2 SVGAGI come from the germline V gene (reference sequence). This CDR3 comprises 15 residues. The CDR3 region has the DNA TGTGCCAGCAGTTACTCGAACCGGGTCCGAGATGGCTACACCTTC. Its translation is CASSYSNRVRDGYTF.

This clone turned up a few times. The rearrangement joins TRBV6-4 to TRBJ2-2, with 9 bases lining up with TRBD2. Per germline, CDR1 MRHNA and CDR2 SNTAGT. CDR3 length: 15 residues. Trimming took 6 bases from V and 1 from J; bases not matched to a gene: 3. The DNA for the CDR3 is TGTGCCAGCAGCCCGACTAGCGGGAACACCGGGGAGCTGTTTTTT. It codes for CASSPTSGNTGELFF.

This clone was recorded a few times. This rearrangement joins TRBV2 to TRBJ2-5; 8 bases fit TRBD2. CDR3 length: 14 amino acids. J lost 6 bases, V lost 6 bases, and 9 bases had no gene match. Per the germline V gene, CDR1 is SNHLY and CDR2 is FYNNEI. The CDR3 DNA reads TGTGCCAGCAGCCTAGGACTAGCCGTACAGACCCAGTACTTC. Its translation: CASSLGLAVQTQYF. The complete variable domain, with remaining parts taken from reference TRBV2 and TRBJ2-5, reads EPEVTQTPSHQVTQMGQEVILRCVPISNHLYFYWYRQILGQKVEFLVSFYNNEISEKSEIFDDQFSVERPDGSNFTLKIRSTKLEDSAMYFCASSLGLAVQTQYFGPGTRLLVL.

V usage is TRBV4-2 and J usage is TRBJ1-4, with a weak D call TRBD1 (5 bases). Between the trimmed V and J ends, which lost 1 base and 8 bases, there was a span of 11 bases. The CDR3 contains 14 residues. CDR1 LGHNA and CDR2 YNFKEQ come from the germline V gene. This CDR3 is CASSQGGTREKLFF. CDR3 DNA sequence: TGTGCCAGCAGCCAAGGCGGGACTCGGGAAAAACTGTTTTTT.

V is TRBV11-2 and J is TRBJ2-7; 7 bases match TRBD1. The CDR3 runs to 13 residues. CDR1 and CDR2 (germline): SGHAT, FQNNGV. Germline trimming cut 4 bases from V and 6 bases from J; bases unmatched to any gene: 6. The CDR3 DNA follows: TGTGCCAGCAGCTGGGCCTACAGGGGCGAGCAGTACTTC. Protein sequence: CASSWAYRGEQYF.